The 28 T cell receptor beta chains below come from one sample, sequenced in a study of neoadjuvant anti-PD-1 for oral cavity cancer. Only in-frame clones appear in the TCRdb table, and some are missing; sequencing was by immunoSEQ multiplex PCR. The sample comprises 70,000 to 95,000 clones, around 80% of which are singletons, and 3.1% rests with the top ten. The material was PBMCs, obtained before nivolumab (anti-PD-1) treatment. All receptors derive from a person between 35 and 79 years old with oral cavity squamous cell carcinoma.

The chain is built from TRBV4-1 and TRBJ2-1; D may be TRBD2 (5 bases). Trimming pared 0 bases from V and 6 bases from J, leaving 18 bases between. Germline-derived CDR1 and CDR2 are MGHRA and YSYEKL. CDR3 length: 17 amino acids. The CDR3 here is CASSQDLLDGVSNEQFF. Written as DNA, the CDR3 is TGCGCCAGCAGCCAAGATCTTCTGGACGGGGTGAGCAATGAGCAGTTCTTC.

This chain connects TRBV7-8 to TRBJ2-5; possibly TRBD1 or TRBD2 for D (5 bases each). The CDR3 totals 14 residues. Trimming took 5 bases from V and 5 from J, leaving 15 bases between them. CDR1 and CDR2 from the germline V gene are SGHVS and FQNEAQ. CDR3 sequence: CASSTLTGRETQYF. In DNA form, the CDR3 reads TGTGCCAGCAGCACCCTTACGGGGCGCGAGACCCAGTACTTC.

The V and J genes are TRBV28 and TRBJ2-7, with 8 bases that match TRBD2. Germline CDR1 and CDR2: MDHEN and SYDVKM. This CDR3 comprises 15 residues. V gave up 5 bases and J gave up 6 bases; unmatched junction bases: 12. The DNA for the CDR3 is TGTGCCAGCAGTAACTTAGCAGCGGGAGAAGCCGAGCAGTACTTC. The encoded protein is CASSNLAAGEAEQYF.

The V call is TRBV15, the J call TRBJ2-7, with D perhaps matching TRBD2 (5 bases). Germline values: CDR1 LNHNV, CDR2 YYDKDF (reference sequence). Trimming removed 0 bases from V and 2 bases from J, with 11 bases in between. This CDR3 region has 15 residues. CDR3 bases: TGTGCCACCAGCAGAGAGGGGAGCGGTACCTACGAGCAGTACTTC. This gives the protein CATSREGSGTYEQYF.

The rearrangement links TRBV7-9 to TRBJ2-7; D gene unclear. V dropped 6 bases and J dropped 3 bases, with 12 bases sitting between them. The CDR3 is made up of 13 amino acids. CDR1 is SEHNR, CDR2 FQNEAQ, per germline (reference sequence). The CDR3 nucleotides read TGTGCCAGCAGTTGGGGTGGGGACTACGAGCAGTACTTC. Amino acid sequence: CASSWGGDYEQYF.

The chain employs TRBV11-2 and TRBJ2-2, with D unresolved. Looked up from germline, CDR1 is SGHAT and CDR2 is FQNNGV. The CDR3 extends over 13 amino acids. Trimming removed 5 bases from V and 5 bases from J, with 9 bases in between. The CDR3 loop is CASSRQRTGELFF. The CDR3 nucleotides are TGTGCCAGCAGCCGTCAACGAACCGGGGAGCTGTTTTTT.

This chain joins TRBV30 and TRBJ1-1, with D uncertain. V shed 2 bases and J shed 0 bases, with 7 bases lying between them. CDR1 is GTSNPN, CDR2 SVGIG, per germline (reference sequence). The CDR3 consists of 13 residues. The CDR3 loop is CAWSPAVNTEAFF. The CDR3 DNA sequence: TGTGCCTGGAGTCCGGCGGTGAACACTGAAGCTTTCTTT.

This rearrangement joins TRBV9 to TRBJ2-7; D not certain. Germline V gives CDR1 SGDLS, CDR2 YYNGEE. Trimming stripped 3 bases from V and 9 bases from J, with 13 bases between. The CDR3 covers 12 residues. The CDR3 loop reads CASSAHEMVQYF. The CDR3 DNA is TGTGCCAGCAGCGCCCACGAGATGGTGCAGTACTTC.

The count of this clone is one. The chain has TRBV2 and TRBJ2-1; D gene unclear. The CDR3 is 14 amino acids. Trimming removed 2 bases at V and 14 bases at J, with 19 bases between. Germline lookup yields CDR1 SNHLY and CDR2 FYNNEI. The chain's CDR3 is CASSEPLMPPEKFF. CDR3 nucleotides: TGTGCCAGCAGTGAACCGTTAATGCCCCCGGAAAAGTTCTTC. Full variable domain (outside the CDR3, taken from reference TRBV2 and TRBJ2-1): EPEVTQTPSHQVTQMGQEVILRCVPISNHLYFYWYRQILGQKVEFLVSFYNNEISEKSEIFDDQFSVERPDGSNFTLKIRSTKLEDSAMYFCASSEPLMPPEKFFGPGTRLTVL.

V gene TRBV11-2 combines with J gene TRBJ2-4, with D uncertain. This CDR3 is built from 12 residues. V lost 7 bases and J 4 bases, leaving 8 bases between the germline ends. The germline gives CDR1 SGHAT, CDR2 FQNNGV. The CDR3 region has the DNA TGTGCCAGCATGGGCGTGAAAAACATTCAGTACTTC. Its protein product is CASMGVKNIQYF.

The genes are TRBV10-1 and TRBJ1-3; the D gene is possibly TRBD1 (5 bases). V gave up 1 base and J gave up 0 bases, with 13 bases separating them. This CDR3 has 17 amino acids. In germline, CDR1 is WNHNN, CDR2 SYGVQD (reference sequence). For the CDR3, the DNA is TGCGCCAGCAGTGAGTGCGTGGGGGTGATCTCTGGAAACACCATATATTTT. Its protein is CASSECVGVISGNTIYF.

By share, this clone counts as medium-sized. The chain is built from TRBV27 and TRBJ2-7, with D tentatively TRBD1 (6 bases). CDR1 is MNHEY and CDR2 is SMNVEV in the germline V gene (reference sequence). This CDR3 has 15 amino acids. The V gene lost 5 bases and the J gene lost 2 bases, with 16 bases spanning the gap. The CDR3 nucleotides are TGTGCCAGCAGTCCGCTTACAGGGAACCCCTACGAGCAGTACTTC. Amino acid sequence: CASSPLTGNPYEQYF.

The chain employs TRBV6-1 and TRBJ2-7, with D perhaps TRBD2 (5 bases). Germline-derived CDR1 and CDR2 are MNHNS and SASEGT. The V end was cut by 4 bases, the J end by 0 bases, with 22 bases between. The CDR3 is 18 residues long. The CDR3 is CASSARAKAGENSYEQYF. As DNA, the CDR3 is TGTGCCAGCAGTGCCCGGGCAAAGGCGGGCGAGAACTCCTACGAGCAGTACTTC.

This chain uses TRBV30 with TRBJ1-1; D gene uncertain. The CDR3 totals 13 residues. V was pared by 3 bases and J by 3 bases, with 11 bases between. CDR1 and CDR2 from the germline V gene are GTSNPN and SVGIG (reference sequence). CDR3 residues: CAWSPGGDTEAFF. As DNA, the CDR3 is TGTGCCTGGAGCCCCGGAGGTGACACTGAAGCTTTCTTT.

The chain uses TRBV2 and TRBJ2-3, with a possible D match to TRBD1 (5 bases). The CDR3 spans 14 residues. Looked up from germline, CDR1 is SNHLY and CDR2 is FYNNEI. The V end lost 3 bases, the J end lost 0 bases, and 7 bases lay between the germline ends. Written as DNA, the CDR3 is TGTGCCAGCAGTGAGCAGGGCAGCACAGATACGCAGTATTTT. Its translation is CASSEQGSTDTQYF.

The CDR3 DNA reads TGTGCCAGCAGCACCGGACGGAACACTGAAGCTTTCTTT. Protein: CASSTGRNTEAFF. The chain is built from TRBV5-6 and TRBJ1-1; D is ambiguous. V gave up 4 bases and J gave up 1 base, with 8 bases separating them. CDR1 is SGHDT and CDR2 is YYEEEE in the germline V gene. This CDR3 is built from 13 residues.

The rearrangement links TRBV4-1 to TRBJ2-2; 8 bases agree with TRBD1. The J segment lost 1 base and the V segment lost 3 bases, leaving 4 bases of the junction unmatched. There are 16 residues in the CDR3. CDR1 is MGHRA, CDR2 YSYEKL, per germline. This CDR3 reads CASSQWTGWNTGELFF. The CDR3, as DNA: TGCGCCAGCAGCCAGTGGACAGGGTGGAACACCGGGGAGCTGTTTTTT.

The V call is TRBV5-5, the J call TRBJ2-3, with 8 bases lining up with TRBD2. This CDR3 has 16 amino acids. The V gene end was trimmed by 4 bases and the J gene end by 1 base; junction bases not matched to a gene: 8. Germline assignment: CDR1 SGHKS and CDR2 YYEKEE (reference sequence). The CDR3, as DNA: TGTGCCAGCAGCCCCCTGGGAGCGGGAGGCACAGATACGCAGTATTTT. Its translation is CASSPLGAGGTDTQYF.

This chain joins TRBV19 and TRBJ2-2; 7 nucleotides align to TRBD1. Trimming took 1 base from V and 3 from J; bases not matched to a gene: 8. From germline, CDR1 is LNHDA and CDR2 SQIVND (reference sequence). This CDR3 is 17 amino acids long. CDR3 sequence (DNA): TGTGCCAGTAGTATAGGAGACAGGGATGCTGACACCGGGGAGCTGTTTTTT. As protein: CASSIGDRDADTGELFF.

The rearrangement joins TRBV4-1 to TRBJ2-7, with D possibly matching TRBD2 (5 bases). V lost 0 bases, J lost 0 bases, and 12 bases lay in between. The CDR3 runs 16 residues. CDR1 is MGHRA and CDR2 is YSYEKL in the germline V gene. The DNA for the CDR3 is TGCGCCAGCAGCCAAGAAGAGGGAGTCAGCTCCTACGAGCAGTACTTC. Translated: CASSQEEGVSSYEQYF.

V is TRBV10-3 and J is TRBJ1-4; D might be TRBD1 (5 bases). The CDR3 is 14 residues long. The V and J ends lost 2 bases and 7 bases respectively, with 11 bases between them. Germline V lookup: CDR1 ENHRY, CDR2 SYGVKD. The CDR3 DNA is TGTGCCATCAGTGAGGGGGGGGTTGGTGAAAAACTGTTTTTT. The encoded protein is CAISEGGVGEKLFF.

The V gene is TRBV5-1, the J gene TRBJ2-3; 14 nucleotides line up with TRBD2. The junction had 7 bases not matched to a gene; V was cut back by 4 bases and J by 0 bases. The germline CDR1 and CDR2 sequences are SGHRS and YFSETQ. This CDR3 is built from 18 residues. As DNA, the CDR3 is TGCGCCAGCAGCGCCGGGACTAGCGGGAGTTCTAGCACAGATACGCAGTATTTT. Amino acids: CASSAGTSGSSSTDTQYF.

V gene TRBV30 combines with J gene TRBJ2-7; 9 bases map to TRBD2. Germline CDR1 GTSNPN, CDR2 SVGIG (reference sequence). The CDR3 length is 14 residues. The junction had 3 bases not matched to a gene; V was cut back by 1 base and J by 2 bases. The CDR3 DNA is TGTGCCTGGAGTGATAGCGGGGGAGCCTACGAGCAGTACTTC. It specifies CAWSDSGGAYEQYF.

CDR3 protein: CASSSAVGVGETQYF. CDR3 sequence (DNA): TGTGCCAGCAGTTCTGCCGTGGGCGTAGGAGAGACCCAGTACTTC. V usage is TRBV6-5 and J usage is TRBJ2-5, with D hard to call. CDR1 and CDR2 (germline): MNHEY, SVGAGI. V dropped 4 bases and J dropped 4 bases, with 16 bases sitting between them. This CDR3 has 15 residues.

In DNA form, the CDR3 reads TGTGCCAGCAGCTTGGTATGGACAGGGGGGGGCACTGAAGCTTTCTTT. Its protein product is CASSLVWTGGGTEAFF. V is TRBV7-2 and J is TRBJ1-1; 10 bases line up with TRBD1. The V gene's germline CDR1 is SGHTA and CDR2 FQGNSA. The CDR3 is 16 amino acids. Trimming took 3 bases from V and 4 from J; bases not matched to a gene: 8.

J is TRBJ2-7 and V is TRBV2; D is ambiguous. Trimming took 8 bases from V and 6 from J, leaving 11 bases between them. The CDR3 is 11 amino acids. The germline CDR1 and CDR2 sequences are SNHLY and FYNNEI. The DNA for the CDR3 is TGTGCCAGCCGCTTGGATGGCGAGCAGTACTTC. Its protein product is CASRLDGEQYF.

The chain recombines TRBV30 with TRBJ2-3, with 13 nucleotides matching TRBD2. Germline CDR1 and CDR2: GTSNPN and SVGIG (reference sequence). The CDR3 loop spans 16 amino acids. V was clipped by 0 bases and J by 4 bases; unmatched bases: 4. The CDR3 loop reads CAWSVGTSGNADTQYF. The CDR3 DNA is TGTGCCTGGAGTGTAGGGACTAGCGGGAATGCAGATACGCAGTATTTT.

The gene calls are TRBV18 and TRBJ1-5; no clear D gene. Germline-derived CDR1 and CDR2 are KGHSH and LQKENI. V was shortened by 2 bases and J by 1 base, with 12 bases between the two germline ends. The CDR3 runs to 16 residues. CDR3 protein: CASSPGLQVSNQPQHF. CDR3 nucleotide sequence: TGTGCCAGCTCACCAGGTCTACAAGTGAGCAATCAGCCCCAGCATTTT.